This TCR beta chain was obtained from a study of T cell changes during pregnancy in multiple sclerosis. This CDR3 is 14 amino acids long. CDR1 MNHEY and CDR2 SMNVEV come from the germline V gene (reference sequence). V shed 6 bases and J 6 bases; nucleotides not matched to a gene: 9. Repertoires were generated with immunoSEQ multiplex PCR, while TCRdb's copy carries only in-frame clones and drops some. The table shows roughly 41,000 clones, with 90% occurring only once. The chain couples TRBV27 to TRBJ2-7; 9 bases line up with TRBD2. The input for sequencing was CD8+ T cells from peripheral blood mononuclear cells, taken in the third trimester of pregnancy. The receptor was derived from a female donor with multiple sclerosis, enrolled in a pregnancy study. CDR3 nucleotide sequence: TGTGCCAGCAGCAGTAGCGGGAGCAGGGGCGAGCAGTACTTC. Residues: CASSSSGSRGEQYF.